What follows is one TCR beta chain and its context. Its antigen specificity is not known. No clone much larger than this one lies a single base away; base qualities are absent. CD8 naive samples consisted of CD45RO-negative cells that were positively selected for CCR7, yielding a CD45RA+CCR7+ population without TemRA cells. Donors were healthy HIV-negative adults with no recently reported acute infections or vaccinations. Only Caucasian adults living in Nashville, Tennessee, USA were represented among the donors. After blood collection by leukapheresis, PBMCs were isolated using Ficoll-Histopaque density gradient centrifugation and then cryopreserved in the vapor phase of liquid nitrogen. Analytical flow cytometry was used to check the purity and quantity of every magnetically sorted T cell population. Genomic DNA was isolated from each sorted fraction and quantified by UV absorbance on a Nanodrop 2000c.

From the cysteine up to the phenylalanine, the CDR3 has a length of 13 residues. The only DNA kept is the CDR3, 39 bases in frame from the first base. The germline V gene (reference sequence) specifies SGHNT as CDR1 and YYREEE as CDR2. V is clipped by 2 bases and J by 3 bases, and the sequence between their germline boundaries is 9 bases long. Using the deep immunoSEQ assay, TCR CDR3 regions were amplified from genomic DNA by multiplex PCR. Extracted genomic DNA from each cell subset was distributed evenly across all wells of several immunoSEQ 96-well plates, and each plate was treated as a replicate. Each replicate PCR for sorted subsets received about 0.2 ug genomic DNA, equal to 30,000 or so T cell genomes. Purified libraries were measured with a Qubit 3.0 fluorometer, size-checked on a Bioanalyzer 2100, and measured again with the KAPA Library Quantification kit. A separate single-read 150-cycle Illumina NextSeq 550 flow cell was used to sequence each immunoSEQ 96-well plate. The authors' analysis ran thus. The immunoSEQ output contained only junctional sequences without quality scores, so filtering could not match that applied to full-length reads. Sequences were annotated with PyIR, a Python wrapper for IgBLAST v1.9, and V/J genes and CDR3 were assigned using IMGT germline references. Reads were filtered out if the reads had weak V/J assignments (E-value above 1e-6), no CDR3, stop codons, out-of-frame junctions, or ambiguous translated residues. V3J clonotypes were defined as sequences sharing the same inferred V gene, J gene, and CDR3 amino acid sequence. Percentage overlap between repertoires was calculated by dividing the number of shared unique clonotypes by the size of the smaller repertoire. Three approaches were used to assess repertoire richness: RTK rarefaction, the Chao1 estimator, and Recon v2.1 estimates of unobserved clonotypes. Generation probabilities for all TCRbeta clonotypes obtained by the gDNA method from a few donors were computed using OLGA. Sourced from immuneACCESS, this table was stored by TCRdb with only in-frame sequences that have V and J called. A share of the clones is absent; for the studies checked, an unresolved V gene accounts for under half, and the remainder has no known explanation. V, J and clone size derive from that table, while D and trimming were established from the DNA sequence. This sample holds some 1,900,000 clones; around 96% were observed only once. The ten biggest clones cover approximately 1.2% of the sample.

The data are from a study of shared clonotypes between healthy human individuals (dated by TCRdb to the early 2020s). For the study in its entirety: The cohort included three men and two women between 18 and 49 years of age. To estimate repertoire size and how much clonotypes are shared between individuals, the study performed deep sequencing of blood TCR repertoires from 4 to 6 healthy adults. Different laboratories and diverse techniques were used to prepare libraries and sequence TCR repertoires, to increase sequencing depth and limit assay-specific biases. For each donor, CD4 naive and CD4 memory were each run on three plates, CD8 naive on two plates, and CD8 memory on one plate. Per donor, leukapheresis produced somewhere between about 0.8 and 9 billion PBMCs. The full study reports these points: Higher generation probabilities were observed for clonotypes shared by all four sorted-subset donors than for non-shared clonotypes. Rarefaction of sorted-subset datasets indicated incomplete sequencing despite the large sequencing depth. Larger estimated clonotype richness was generally found for naive subsets than for memory subsets. Based on pairwise subsampling, the degree of clonotype sharing among donors was expected to be affected by sequencing depth. The small number of donors limited the genetic and exposure-history diversity represented. Around 5.4% of naive CD4, 3.5% of naive CD8, about 2.1% of memory CD4, and 0.35% to 0.5% of memory CD8 clonotypes were shared across several donors. Sampling was limited to blood, and TCR repertoires in tissue likely differ from TCR repertoires in blood.

The TCR was taken from a man between 18 and 35 years old in good health. The rearrangement joined TRBV5-4 to TRBJ2-7; a confident D gene designation cannot be given. The sample was naive CD8+ T cells sorted from blood. The cell subset or site label, as the study defines it: CD45RA+CCR7+. The nucleotides read TGTGCCAGCAGCTTTGGGCTGGGCTACGAGCAGTACTTC. Its coded protein is CASSFGLGYEQYF.